The present TCR beta chain was sequenced within a study of low-dose radiotherapy and immunotherapy resistance in tumors. Whole-study context: With fractions of 0.5 Gy given every 2 weeks, Cohort 1 accumulated a total of 6.5 Gy. Aspirin was taken orally by patients at 300 mg daily for four cycles from cycle 1 day 1.

This clonotype was picked up one time. Looked up from germline, CDR1 is LNHNV and CDR2 is YYDKDF (reference sequence). V dropped 1 base and J dropped 4 bases, with 2 bases sitting between them. CDR3 size: 12 residues. As a condition of eligibility, patients had advanced solid tumors lacking tumor-infiltrating lymphocytes. Alpha and beta chains were covered, as first-strand cDNA relied on TRAV- and TRBV-specific primers. Amplification of TCRs used a constant-region primer and V-primer adapter for about 19 PCR cycles. One entry per CDR3 protein, called by TCRdb with MiXCR from the reads. The sample lists around 10,000 distinct CDR3 sequences; 65% were seen once.

V is TRBV15 and J is TRBJ2-1; D is unresolved. This receptor was identified in a human donor with advanced metastatic prostate, ovarian, gallbladder or colorectal cancer (not recorded which). This table probably holds off-target reads from a library built for another chain. CDR3 sequence: CATSRVYNEQFF. Here the CDR3 DNA reads TGTGCCACCAGCAGAGTATACAATGAGCAGTTCTTC.